This TCR beta chain originates from a study of T-cell reconstitution after alpha-beta-depleted transplantation in children. For TCRbeta, the library was prepared with unique molecular identifiers. MiXCR, run by TCRdb on the PCR reads, gives a single entry per CDR3 protein. This table holds 60,000 or so distinct CDR3 sequences, approximately 43% found once. Trimming took 5 bases from V and 3 from J, leaving 17 bases between them. Germline values: CDR1 SQVTM, CDR2 ANQGSEA. This CDR3 region has 15 residues. This sample comprised PBMCs, mostly from graft donor cells, obtained 360 days after TCRalphabeta/CD19-depleted stem cell transplant. The chain has TRBV29-1 and TRBJ2-1, with D maybe TRBD1 (5 bases). The receptor was isolated from a male patient aged 10-17 years who had a stem cell transplant for acute lymphoblastic leukemia, so the T cells may come from the graft donor. The CDR3 DNA reads TGCAGCGTTCACCCAGCAGGGAACATCTACAATGAGCAGTTCTTC. Its translation is CSVHPAGNIYNEQFF.